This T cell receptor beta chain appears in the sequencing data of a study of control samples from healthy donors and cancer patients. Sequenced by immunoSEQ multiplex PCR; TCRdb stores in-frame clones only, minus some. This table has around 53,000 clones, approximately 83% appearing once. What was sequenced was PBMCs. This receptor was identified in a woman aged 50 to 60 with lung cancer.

The CDR3 region is CASSPGLEQYF. The CDR3 nucleotides are TGTGCCAGCAGCCCCGGACTCGAGCAGTACTTC. The genes are TRBV9 and TRBJ2-7; perhaps TRBD2 as D (5 bases). V lost 4 bases to trimming and J lost 6 bases, with 8 bases between them. The length of the CDR3 is 11 residues. Germline lookup yields CDR1 SGDLS and CDR2 YYNGEE.